This T cell receptor (beta chain) is drawn from a study of T cell clusters in autoimmune cytopenias (dated 2019 in TCRdb). Background for the entire study: The median TRB sequencing depth was about 50,000 reads per sample, and the median number of distinct TRB clonotypes was about 2,500 per sample. Alongside healthy, CLL and autoimmune hepatitis controls, autoimmune cytopenia patients had their peripheral blood TRB and IGH repertoires sequenced at active disease and again during treatment follow-up. The goal of the study was to find out whether patients with autoimmune cytopenia have a disease-specific immune repertoire signature that could be used as a blood-based biomarker. Controls were approximately 25 age-matched healthy donors for primary cytopenia and roughly 14 age-matched CLL patients for secondary cytopenia.

TRB rearrangements were amplified by multiplex PCR using a touch-down protocol with TRB-A and TRB-B primer pools mixed in one tube. Illumina adapters and sample indices were attached to the amplicons through two consecutive PCR reactions using Phusion HS II polymerase. The amplicons were purified from gel with the NucleoSpin Gel and PCR Clean-up kit, after which the amplicons were quantified by Qubit and checked for quality on an Agilent 2100 Bioanalyzer. Sequencing of the libraries was done on an Illumina MiSeq with 600-cycle, single-indexed, paired-end runs. In the source study's methods: MiXCR version 2.1.12 with the default MiXCR reference library was used to align and assemble TRB reads. Each unique CDR3 nucleotide sequence defined a clone, and only productive sequences with at least two reads were analysed. Alpha-parameterized diversity profiles (alpha 0 to 5), including the Shannon (alpha 1) and Simpson (alpha 2) indices, were computed with an R script to assess repertoire diversity. Combinatorial TRB VJ usage was calculated with the tcR package and was compared between cohorts by principal component analysis performed with ade4. Using GLIPH, TCRbeta CDR3s were clustered on pairs of cohorts matched for age and read depth, and a Wilcoxon test was used to compare cluster frequencies. TCRdb reprocessed the public reads and reports one entry per CDR3 protein sequence, without DNA. The V and J calls here are based on TCRdb, not the publication. The table for this sample shows fewer than 700 distinct CDR3 sequences. Clones ranked in the top ten supply about 28% of the sample.

What the authors observed across the whole study: Healthy donors showed approximately 3-fold more exclusive TRB clusters than active autoimmune hepatitis patients, consistent with an autoimmunity-wide signature. The T cell clusters were only ever defined in silico, so experimental validation of their functional role was still needed. The TRB repertoire shifts, including less even repertoires in secondary cytopenia and CLL, mostly reflected lymphoma bias and not autoimmunity. The cluster-lack signature was not observed for secondary cytopenia versus CLL, as the signature was apparently masked by the dominant lymphoma-associated repertoire. The GLIPH analysis suggested a lack of physiological T cell clusters in primary autoimmune cytopenia patients, since around 56 clusters were exclusive to healthy donors whereas some 15 were exclusive to patients.

For each sample, TRB amplification used 200 to 300 ng of peripheral blood genomic DNA, equal to about 38,000 genome equivalents. The roughly 13 chronic lymphocytic leukemia controls were untreated and were free of autoimmune cytopenia, with mean and median ages of about 65 and 60 years recorded and 5 of the controls being female. Frequency alone marks this clonotype as medium-sized (0.01 to 0.1%); no count is stored. Its antigen has not been determined. The CDR3 runs 12 residues from the cysteine to the phenylalanine. There is no recorded DNA. These same records also appear under a second study, on T cell repertoires in aging, cancer and after chemotherapy. According to the second study: The donors fell into six age groups ranging from 30 or younger to 70 or older, and each group had at least three individuals. In the hematological group, paired pre- and post-chemotherapy samples were obtained from chronic lymphocytic leukemia patients treated with fludarabine- or bendamustine-based regimens. The full dataset contained several million TCR reads. Significantly lower blood TCR diversity and higher clonality were observed in untreated patients with hematological or solid cancers than in age-matched healthy donors. In healthy donors, the drop in TCR diversity with age came mainly from a loss of richness, whereas in cancer patients a loss of evenness also played a part. An increase in median generation probability over the chemotherapy interval was observed in both cancer cohorts, suggesting that the repertoire was reconstituted through rebound thymic output. According to the authors, the repertoire data do not permit conclusions about immunological memory after chemotherapy. Lymphoid organ infiltration was present in hematological cancer patients, and this infiltration may itself impair thymic emigration or peripheral T cell expansion. The study profiled peripheral blood TCR beta repertoires from healthy donors and cancer patients to examine immunoaging and T cell reconstitution after chemotherapy. The cohort comprised 200 to 250 cancer patients, 90 to 94 with hematological and approximately 120 with solid cancers, plus 95 healthy donors as a reference group. TRB sequences were processed with MiXCR versions 2.12 and 3.0.5. The repertoire metrics were Shannon diversity, evenness, clonality (defined as one minus evenness), and alpha-parameterized diversity profiles covering alpha 0 to 5. The IGoR algorithm was used to calculate generation probabilities for clones in the paired samples taken before and after chemotherapy.

This receptor was taken from a human donor with chronic lymphocytic leukemia. The source material was peripheral blood. The V and J segments used are TRBV21-1 and TRBJ2-2. TRBV21-1 is reported as a pseudogene. The CDR3 region: CASSRAAGELFF.